This T cell receptor (beta chain) was captured by sequencing in a study of T cell repertoires in cytomegalovirus infection. In TCRdb, the reads were re-called with MiXCR into one record per CDR3 protein. Of around 250,000 distinct CDR3 sequences in the sample, more than 15% were seen once. This TCR came from a human donor in good health (CMV status not recorded). Some clones in this sample may be carry-over from other donors' samples. Material for sequencing was CD8+ T cells from PBMCs.

The CDR3 is CASSLKVTGVLAGYTF. In nucleotides, the CDR3 is TGTGCCAGCAGTTTAAAGGTCACCGGGGTTCTCGCGGGCTACACCTTC. The genes are TRBV28 and TRBJ1-2; D is uncertain. The CDR3 totals 16 residues. Germline CDR1 reads MDHEN; CDR2 reads SYDVKM. V was pared by 2 bases and J by 8 bases, with 21 bases between.